A selection of T cell receptor beta chains follows, all from one sample in a study of T cell responses to AZD1222 COVID-19 vaccine. This table comes from immunoSEQ multiplex PCR, and its TCRdb copy is limited to in-frame clones, with some not included. The repertoire holds 100,000 to 130,000 clones, with about 90% as singletons. The sequencing here drew on peripheral blood, taken 28 days after the second AZD1222 dose. The origin of the receptors is an adult who received the AZD1222 COVID-19 vaccine. The CDR3 runs from the conserved cysteine through the conserved F or W. The D gene is left open where the match is weak. For some rows the clone size is stated as once, few or many, or as a class when expanded; others skip it.

V,J,size,D,CDR3,DNA
TRBV2,TRBJ1-2,.,.,CASSNSGYGYTF,TGTGCCAGCAGTAATTCCGGCTATGGCTACACCTTC
TRBV9,TRBJ2-2,.,TRBD1,CASSVSGTGVTGELFF,TGTGCCAGCAGCGTGTCCGGGACAGGGGTAACCGGGGAGCTGTTTTTT
TRBV4-1,TRBJ2-2,.,.,CASSQVGGELFF,TGCGCCAGCAGCCAAGTAGGCGGGGAGCTGTTTTTT
TRBV15,TRBJ2-3,.,.,CATLSDWGRSTDTQYF,TGTGCCACCTTGAGCGACTGGGGTCGAAGCACAGATACGCAGTATTTT
TRBV30,TRBJ1-3,once,TRBD1,CAWSGGQGVNFFGNTIYF,TGTGCCTGGAGTGGAGGACAGGGGGTGAATTTTTTTGGAAACACCATATATTTT
TRBV29-1,TRBJ2-2,once,TRBD2,CSVLSSGRSNTGELFF,TGCAGCGTTTTGTCTAGCGGGAGGTCAAACACCGGGGAGCTGTTTTTT
TRBV7-9,TRBJ2-5,.,.,CASSLRTQETQYF,TGTGCCAGCAGCTTACGTACTCAAGAGACCCAGTACTTC
TRBV27,TRBJ2-4,.,.,CASSLRLGNIQYF,TGTGCCAGCAGCCTCCGGCTGGGGAACATTCAGTACTTC
TRBV6-5,TRBJ1-1,.,.,CASMGGLDTEAFF,TGTGCCAGCATGGGGGGGCTAGACACTGAAGCTTTCTTT
TRBV5-1,TRBJ1-2,.,.,CASSPLDGTLNYGYTF,TGCGCCAGCAGCCCACTAGATGGGACCCTTAACTATGGCTACACCTTC
TRBV10-2,TRBJ2-2,.,.,CASSFDLYTGELFF,TGCGCCAGCAGTTTCGACCTATACACCGGGGAGCTGTTTTTT
TRBV20-1,TRBJ1-2,.,.,CSAVGEDGYTF,TGCAGTGCTGTGGGTGAAGATGGCTACACCTTC
TRBV28,TRBJ2-1,.,TRBD1,CASTSAGTGSNEQFF,TGTGCCAGCACCTCCGCCGGGACAGGGAGCAATGAGCAGTTCTTC
TRBV19,TRBJ2-7,.,.,CASSYRTSYEQYF,TGTGCCAGTTCATACAGGACGTCATACGAGCAGTACTTC
TRBV7-8,TRBJ2-7,.,.,CASSLNRDNYEQYF,TGTGCCAGCAGCTTAAACAGGGACAACTACGAGCAGTACTTC
TRBV7-9,TRBJ1-1,.,TRBD1,CASRGQGLNTEAFF,TGTGCCAGCAGAGGACAGGGGTTGAACACTGAAGCTTTCTTT
TRBV3-1/TRBV3-2,TRBJ2-1,.,.,CASSQDWNGEQFF,TGTGCCAGCAGCCAAGATTGGAACGGTGAGCAGTTCTTC
TRBV11-2,TRBJ1-6,.,TRBD1,CASSLRARTGGNSPLHF,TGTGCCAGCAGCTTACGAGCCAGGACAGGGGGCAATTCACCCCTCCACTTT
TRBV2,TRBJ1-5,.,TRBD1,CASSRQGGNQPQHF,TGTGCCAGCAGTCGACAGGGGGGCAATCAGCCCCAGCATTTT
TRBV6-2/TRBV6-3,TRBJ2-5,.,.,CASSWGSGSSYF,.
TRBV5-1,TRBJ2-3,.,TRBD2,CASRGAGGRTDTQYF,TGCGCCAGCAGGGGTGCGGGGGGGCGCACAGATACGCAGTATTTT
TRBV29-1,TRBJ2-5,.,.,CSVRGRFTEETQYF,TGCAGCGTTCGAGGGAGGTTTACCGAAGAGACCCAGTACTTC
TRBV28,TRBJ1-2,few,.,CASRPTGGGGNLAYGYTF,TGTGCCAGCAGACCTACCGGGGGCGGCGGGAATTTGGCCTATGGCTACACCTTC
TRBV4-3,TRBJ2-2,once,TRBD1,CASSQEWGQGLTGELFF,TGCGCCAGCAGCCAAGAATGGGGACAGGGGTTAACCGGGGAGCTGTTTTTT
TRBV10-3,TRBJ2-2,.,TRBD2,CAISEQLAGVESGELFF,TGTGCCATCAGTGAACAACTAGCGGGAGTAGAGTCCGGGGAGCTGTTTTTT
TRBV7-9,TRBJ1-4,.,TRBD1,CASSSIRGGNEKLFF,TGTGCCAGCAGCTCCATCAGGGGGGGTAATGAAAAACTGTTTTTT
TRBV6-2/TRBV6-3,TRBJ2-1,.,.,CASSYDLRAYEQFF,TGTGCCAGCAGTTACGACCTTAGAGCGTATGAGCAGTTCTTC
TRBV4-2,TRBJ2-1,.,TRBD1,CASSQFLSGTELYNEQFF,TGTGCCAGCAGCCAATTTCTTTCCGGGACAGAGCTTTACAATGAGCAGTTCTTC
TRBV11-2,TRBJ2-7,.,.,CASSSTGYEQYF,TGTGCCAGCAGCTCCACAGGGTACGAGCAGTACTTC
TRBV5-1,TRBJ2-2,few,.,CASSIGGSGELFF,TGCGCCAGCAGCATCGGTGGGTCCGGGGAGCTGTTTTTT
TRBV9,TRBJ2-1,few,.,CASSADPRNEQFF,TGTGCCAGCAGCGCCGATCCACGTAATGAGCAGTTCTTC
TRBV30,TRBJ1-5,.,.,CAWSGPGSGTSNQPQHF,TGTGCCTGGAGTGGCCCGGGGTCTGGGACGAGCAATCAGCCCCAGCATTTT
TRBV5-6,TRBJ1-1,.,.,CASSFGGRDTEAFF,TGTGCCAGCAGCTTCGGGGGGAGGGACACTGAAGCTTTCTTT
TRBV9,TRBJ2-1,.,.,CASSGLSGPRNNEQFF,TGTGCCAGCAGCGGACTGAGCGGGCCTCGTAACAATGAGCAGTTCTTC
TRBV6-5,TRBJ1-2,.,TRBD1,CASSRQGQDYGYTF,TGTGCCAGCAGTCGTCAGGGACAGGACTATGGCTACACCTTC
TRBV24-1,TRBJ2-7,.,.,CATSPWWGLAYEQYF,TGTGCCACCAGCCCTTGGTGGGGTCTTGCCTACGAGCAGTACTTC
TRBV18,TRBJ1-1,.,.,CASSVNTNTEAFF,TGTGCCAGCTCAGTAAATACGAACACTGAAGCTTTCTTT
TRBV7-2,TRBJ1-6,.,TRBD1,CASSLEGTGGTSPLHF,TGTGCCAGCAGCTTAGAGGGGACAGGGGGCACTTCACCCCTCCACTTT
TRBV13,TRBJ1-1,.,.,CASSLSGNSEAFF,TGTGCCAGCAGCTTGTCCGGGAATTCTGAAGCTTTCTTT
TRBV11-2,TRBJ2-7,.,.,CASSLNGQYSYEQYF,TGTGCCAGCAGCTTAAACGGACAGTACTCCTACGAGCAGTACTTC
TRBV18,TRBJ1-6,.,.,CASSAQGIDNSPLHF,TGTGCCAGCTCCGCTCAGGGGATTGATAATTCACCCCTCCACTTT
TRBV24-1,TRBJ1-2,.,.,CATSDLLGYTF,TGTGCCACCAGTGATTTGCTCGGCTACACCTTC
TRBV3-1/TRBV3-2,TRBJ2-5,.,.,CASSHSSSDYEETQYF,TGTGCCAGCAGCCATTCCTCTTCAGACTACGAAGAGACCCAGTACTTC
TRBV6-1,TRBJ1-2,.,.,CASSDSGNYGYTF,TGTGCCAGCAGTGATTCAGGAAACTATGGCTACACCTTC
TRBV5-8,TRBJ1-2,.,.,CASSMGPGGYTF,TGTGCCAGCAGCATGGGTCCTGGAGGCTACACCTTC
TRBV3-1/TRBV3-2,TRBJ2-7,once,TRBD2,CASSMTSGGPLGHEQYF,TGTGCCAGCAGCATGACTAGCGGGGGGCCCCTCGGGCACGAGCAGTACTTC